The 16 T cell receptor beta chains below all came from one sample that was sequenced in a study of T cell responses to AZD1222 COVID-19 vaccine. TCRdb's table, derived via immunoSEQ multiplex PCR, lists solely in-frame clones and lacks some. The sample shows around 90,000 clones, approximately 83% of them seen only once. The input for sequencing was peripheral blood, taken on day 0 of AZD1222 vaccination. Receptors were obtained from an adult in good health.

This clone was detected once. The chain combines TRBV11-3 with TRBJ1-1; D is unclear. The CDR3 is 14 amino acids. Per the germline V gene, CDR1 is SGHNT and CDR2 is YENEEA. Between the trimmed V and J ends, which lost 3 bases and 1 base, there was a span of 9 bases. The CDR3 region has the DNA TGTGCCAGCAGCTTCATTGCAGAGAACACTGAAGCTTTCTTT. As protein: CASSFIAENTEAFF.

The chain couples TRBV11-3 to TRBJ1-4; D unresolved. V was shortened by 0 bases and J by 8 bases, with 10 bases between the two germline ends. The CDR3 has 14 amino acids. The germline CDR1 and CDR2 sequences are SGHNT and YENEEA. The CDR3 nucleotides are TGTGCCAGCAGCTTAGATCCAGGTGACGAAAAACTGTTTTTT. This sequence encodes CASSLDPGDEKLFF.

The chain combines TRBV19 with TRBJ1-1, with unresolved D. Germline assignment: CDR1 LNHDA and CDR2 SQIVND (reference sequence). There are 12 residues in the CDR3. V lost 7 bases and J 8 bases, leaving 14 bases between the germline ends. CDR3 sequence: CASKVGYEEAFF. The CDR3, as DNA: TGTGCCAGTAAGGTCGGGTATGAAGAAGCTTTCTTT.

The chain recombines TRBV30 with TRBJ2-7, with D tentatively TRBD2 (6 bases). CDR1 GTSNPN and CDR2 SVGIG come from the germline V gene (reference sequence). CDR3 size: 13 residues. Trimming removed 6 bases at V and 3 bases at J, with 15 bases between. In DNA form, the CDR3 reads TGTGCCTGCGCGACCGGGACTTACTACGAGCAGTACTTC. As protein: CACATGTYYEQYF.

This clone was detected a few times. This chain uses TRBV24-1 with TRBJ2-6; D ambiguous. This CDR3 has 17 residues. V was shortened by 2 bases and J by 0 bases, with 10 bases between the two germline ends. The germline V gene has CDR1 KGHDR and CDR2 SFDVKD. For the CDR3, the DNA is TGTGCCACCAGTGATTCCCCCCCGAGCTCTGGGGCCAACGTCCTGACTTTC. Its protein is CATSDSPPSSGANVLTF.

CDR3 amino acids: CASSLLVDRGDIQYF. The CDR3 DNA is TGCGCCAGCAGCTTGTTAGTGGACAGGGGTGACATTCAGTACTTC. This rearrangement joins TRBV5-1 to TRBJ2-4, with 9 bases identical to TRBD1. V was pared by 1 base and J by 8 bases, with 7 bases of the junction left unmatched. The CDR3 length is 15 residues. CDR1 is SGHRS, CDR2 YFSETQ, per germline. The full variable domain, with the rest looked up from reference TRBV5-1 and TRBJ2-4, is KAGVTQTPRYLIKTRGQQVTLSCSPISGHRSVSWYQQTPGQGLQFLFEYFSETQRNKGNFPGRFSGRQFSNSRSEMNVSTLELGDSALYLCASSLLVDRGDIQYFGAGTRLSVL.

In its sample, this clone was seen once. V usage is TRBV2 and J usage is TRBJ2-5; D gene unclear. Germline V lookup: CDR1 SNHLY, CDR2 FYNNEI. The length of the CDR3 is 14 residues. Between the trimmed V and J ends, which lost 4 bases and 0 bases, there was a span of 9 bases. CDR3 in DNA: TGTGCCAGCAGTGGGGGTACCTACCAAGAGACCCAGTACTTC. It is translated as CASSGGTYQETQYF.

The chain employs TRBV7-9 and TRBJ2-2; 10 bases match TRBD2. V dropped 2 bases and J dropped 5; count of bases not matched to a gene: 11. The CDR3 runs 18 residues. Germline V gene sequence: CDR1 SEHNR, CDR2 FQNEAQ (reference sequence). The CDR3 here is CASSLSALLAGETGELFF. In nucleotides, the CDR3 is TGTGCCAGCAGCTTATCCGCCTTGCTAGCGGGGGAAACCGGGGAGCTGTTTTTT.

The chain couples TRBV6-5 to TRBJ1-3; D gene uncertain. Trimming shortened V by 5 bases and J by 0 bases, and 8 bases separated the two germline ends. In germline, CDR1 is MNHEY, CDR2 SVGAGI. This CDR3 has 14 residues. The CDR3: CASSKLSSGNTIYF. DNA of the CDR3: TGTGCCAGCAGTAAACTGAGCTCTGGAAACACCATATATTTT.

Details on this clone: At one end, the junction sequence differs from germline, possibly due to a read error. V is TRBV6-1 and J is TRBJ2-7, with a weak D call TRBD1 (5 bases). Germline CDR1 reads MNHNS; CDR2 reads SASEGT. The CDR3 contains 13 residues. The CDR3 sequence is CASSERAPGNSFF. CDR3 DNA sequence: TGTGCCAGCAGTGAACGGGCCCCAGGGAACTCATTTTTC.

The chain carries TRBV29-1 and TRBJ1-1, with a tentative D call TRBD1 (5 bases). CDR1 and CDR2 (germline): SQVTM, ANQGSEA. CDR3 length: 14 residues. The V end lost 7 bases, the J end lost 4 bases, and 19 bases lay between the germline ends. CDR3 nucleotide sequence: TGCAGCGCTCAGGGAGGGCGGCTTAGCACTGAAGCTTTCTTT. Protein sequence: CSAQGGRLSTEAFF. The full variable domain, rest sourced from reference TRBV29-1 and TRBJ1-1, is SAVISQKPSRDICQRGTSLTIQCQVDSQVTMMFWYRQQPGQSLTLIATANQGSEATYESGFVIDKFPISRPNLTFSTLTVSNMSPEDSSIYLCSAQGGRLSTEAFFGQGTRLTVV.

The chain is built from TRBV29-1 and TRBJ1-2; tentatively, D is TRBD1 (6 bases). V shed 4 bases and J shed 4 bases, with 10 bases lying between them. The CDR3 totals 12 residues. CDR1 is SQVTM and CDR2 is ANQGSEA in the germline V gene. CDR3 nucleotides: TGCAGCGTTGGGGGACAAGCCTATGGCTACACCTTC. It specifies CSVGGQAYGYTF.

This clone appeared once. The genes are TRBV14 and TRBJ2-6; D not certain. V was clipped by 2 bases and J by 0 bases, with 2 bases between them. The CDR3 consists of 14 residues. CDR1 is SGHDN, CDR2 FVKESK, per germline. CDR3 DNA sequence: TGTGCCAGCAGCCAATACTCTGGGGCCAACGTCCTGACTTTC. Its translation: CASSQYSGANVLTF.

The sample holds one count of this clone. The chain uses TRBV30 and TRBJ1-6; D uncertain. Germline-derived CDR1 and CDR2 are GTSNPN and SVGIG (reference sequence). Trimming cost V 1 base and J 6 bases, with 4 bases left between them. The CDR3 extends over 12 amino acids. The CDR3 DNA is TGTGCCTGGAGTGGGGGTAATTCACCCCTCCACTTT. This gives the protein CAWSGGNSPLHF. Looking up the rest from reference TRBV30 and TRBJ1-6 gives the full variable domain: SQTIHQWPATLVQPVGSPLSLECTVEGTSNPNLYWYRQAAGRGLQLLFYSVGIGQISSEVPQNLSASRPQDRQFILSSKKLLLSDSGFYLCAWSGGNSPLHFGNGTRLTVT.

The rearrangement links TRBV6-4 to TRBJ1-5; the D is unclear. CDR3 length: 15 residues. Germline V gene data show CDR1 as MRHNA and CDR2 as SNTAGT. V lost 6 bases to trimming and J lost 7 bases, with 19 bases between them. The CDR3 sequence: CASSREKGGDQPQHF. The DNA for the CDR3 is TGTGCCAGCAGCCGAGAGAAGGGAGGTGACCAGCCCCAGCATTTT.

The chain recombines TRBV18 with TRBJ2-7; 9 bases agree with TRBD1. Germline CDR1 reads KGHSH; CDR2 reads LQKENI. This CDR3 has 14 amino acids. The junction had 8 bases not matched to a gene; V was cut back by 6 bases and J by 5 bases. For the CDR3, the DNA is TGTGCCAGCTCCCAACAGGGGGCGGTGAACGAGCAGTACTTC. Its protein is CASSQQGAVNEQYF.